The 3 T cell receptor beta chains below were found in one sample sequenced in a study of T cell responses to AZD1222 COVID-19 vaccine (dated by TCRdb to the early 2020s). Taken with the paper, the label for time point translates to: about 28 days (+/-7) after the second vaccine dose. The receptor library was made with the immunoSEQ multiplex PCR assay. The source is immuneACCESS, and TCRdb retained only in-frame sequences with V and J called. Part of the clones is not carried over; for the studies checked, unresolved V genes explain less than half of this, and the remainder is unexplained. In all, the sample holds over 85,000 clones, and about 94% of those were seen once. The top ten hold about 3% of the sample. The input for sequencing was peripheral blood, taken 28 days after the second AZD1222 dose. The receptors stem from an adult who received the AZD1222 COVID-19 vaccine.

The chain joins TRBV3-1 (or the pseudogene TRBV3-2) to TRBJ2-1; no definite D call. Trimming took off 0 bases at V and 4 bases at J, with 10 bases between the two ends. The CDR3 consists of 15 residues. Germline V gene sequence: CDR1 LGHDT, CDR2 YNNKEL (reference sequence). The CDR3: CASSQDTSRYNEQFF. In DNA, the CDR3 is TGTGCCAGCAGCCAAGACACCAGCAGGTACAATGAGCAGTTCTTC.

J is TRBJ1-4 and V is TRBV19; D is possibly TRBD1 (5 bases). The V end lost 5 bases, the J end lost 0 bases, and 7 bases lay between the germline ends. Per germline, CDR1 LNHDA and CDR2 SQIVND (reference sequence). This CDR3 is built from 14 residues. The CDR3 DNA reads TGTGCCAGTAGTGACAGATCAACTAATGAAAAACTGTTTTTT. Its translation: CASSDRSTNEKLFF.

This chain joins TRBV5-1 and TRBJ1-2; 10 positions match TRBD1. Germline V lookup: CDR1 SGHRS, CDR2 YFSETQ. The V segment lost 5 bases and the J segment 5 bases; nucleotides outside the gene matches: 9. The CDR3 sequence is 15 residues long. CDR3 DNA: TGCGCCAGCAGACTGACGACAGGGGGCTTATATGGCTACACCTTC. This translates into CASRLTTGGLYGYTF.